These 25 T cell receptor beta chains originate from one sample sequenced in a study of control samples from healthy donors and cancer patients. Data came from immunoSEQ multiplex PCR; TCRdb stores just in-frame clones and leaves some out. Among 65,000 to 80,000 clones listed, approximately 91% were seen once. The specimen sequenced was PBMCs. The receptors here all came from a woman aged 45-59 years with colorectal cancer.

A word on this clone: The identical CDR3 is also encoded by other nucleotide sequences in the sample. CDR3 sequence reads: CASSVVGTSTDTQYF. DNA for the CDR3: TGTGCCAGCAGCGTAGTAGGGACTAGCACAGATACGCAGTATTTT. The rearrangement joins TRBV9 to TRBJ2-3, with D possibly being TRBD2 (6 bases). This CDR3 is 15 amino acids long. Germline loops: CDR1 SGDLS, CDR2 YYNGEE. V was pared by 0 bases and J by 0 bases, with 8 bases between.

The chain employs TRBV10-3 and TRBJ1-1, with 11 bases lining up with TRBD1. The CDR3 is 15 residues long. V shed 6 bases and J 5 bases; nucleotides not matched to a gene: 8. In germline, CDR1 is ENHRY, CDR2 SYGVKD. CDR3 loop: CAISGQGARKTEAFF. The CDR3 nucleotides read TGTGCCATCAGCGGACAGGGGGCCCGAAAAACTGAAGCTTTCTTT.

The gene calls are TRBV4-1 and TRBJ2-5; D remains unclear. The CDR3 has 14 amino acids. Deletions cut 4 bases from V and 4 bases from J, with 13 bases between. From germline, CDR1 is MGHRA and CDR2 YSYEKL. CDR3 protein: CASSPVDVGETQYF. CDR3 nucleotides: TGCGCCAGCAGCCCCGTTGATGTGGGAGAGACCCAGTACTTC.

This chain connects TRBV6-5 to TRBJ1-3, with D unclear. Germline loops: CDR1 MNHEY, CDR2 SVGAGI. This CDR3 contains 16 residues. The V gene lost 2 bases and the J gene lost 0 bases, with 11 bases spanning the gap. The chain's CDR3 is CASSYQPTASGNTIYF. In DNA form, the CDR3 reads TGTGCCAGCAGTTACCAACCGACCGCCTCTGGAAACACCATATATTTT.

By its share, this clone is medium-sized. The chain combines TRBV5-6 with TRBJ1-4; 8 positions match TRBD1. The CDR3 is made up of 15 amino acids. Germline V gene sequence: CDR1 SGHDT, CDR2 YYEEEE. The V segment lost 0 bases and the J segment 3 bases; nucleotides outside the gene matches: 1. CDR3 region: CASSLGDRPNEKLFF. The CDR3 DNA reads as TGTGCCAGCAGCTTGGGGGACAGGCCTAATGAAAAACTGTTTTTT.

The CDR3 DNA follows: TGCGCCAGCAGCCTCACTCCCTGGGGGAATGGATTTCAGCCCCAGCATTTT. Residues: CASSLTPWGNGFQPQHF. V is TRBV4-1 and J is TRBJ1-5; perhaps TRBD1 as D (5 bases). Germline-derived CDR1 and CDR2 are MGHRA and YSYEKL. V dropped 4 bases and J dropped 6 bases, with 22 bases sitting between them. CDR3 length: 17 residues.

This chain uses TRBV24-1 with TRBJ2-3, with 10 positions matching TRBD2. Germline CDR1 KGHDR, CDR2 SFDVKD. This CDR3 has 16 residues. Trimming took 3 bases from V and 3 from J; bases not matched to a gene: 5. The CDR3 spells CATSDPSGGGTDTQYF. For the CDR3, the DNA is TGTGCCACCAGTGATCCAAGCGGGGGGGGGACAGATACGCAGTATTTT.

The gene calls are TRBV10-3 and TRBJ1-5; D gene uncertain. The germline V gene has CDR1 ENHRY and CDR2 SYGVKD. The CDR3 length is 14 residues. The V end was cut by 6 bases, the J end by 3 bases, with 12 bases between. CDR3 coding DNA: TGTGCCATCAGGGACGATGGGGACAATCAGCCCCAGCATTTT. This encodes CAIRDDGDNQPQHF.

The chain has TRBV5-5 and TRBJ1-1, with no clear D. The CDR3 runs 14 residues. Germline loops: CDR1 SGHKS, CDR2 YYEKEE (reference sequence). The V and J ends lost 0 bases and 5 bases respectively, with 11 bases between them. The CDR3, as DNA: TGTGCCAGCAGCTTGGGCGGACGGAGAACTGAAGCTTTCTTT. Protein product: CASSLGGRRTEAFF. The entire variable domain, with the rest obtained from reference TRBV5-5 and TRBJ1-1, is as follows: DAGVTQSPTHLIKTRGQQVTLRCSPISGHKSVSWYQQVLGQGPQFIFQYYEKEERGRGNFPDRFSARQFPNYSSELNVNALLLGDSALYLCASSLGGRRTEAFFGQGTRLTVV.

The genes are TRBV19 and TRBJ2-1, with 7 positions matching TRBD2. Germline CDR1 and CDR2: LNHDA and SQIVND (reference sequence). The V and J ends lost 3 bases and 1 base, in that order; junction bases with no gene match: 3. The CDR3 runs 15 residues. The CDR3 DNA sequence: TGTGCCAGTAGTATTTCCGGGGGGTCCTACAATGAGCAGTTCTTC. This encodes CASSISGGSYNEQFF. The entire variable domain, with the rest obtained from reference TRBV19 and TRBJ2-1, is as follows: DGGITQSPKYLFRKEGQNVTLSCEQNLNHDAMYWYRQDPGQGLRLIYYSQIVNDFQKGDIAEGYSVSREKKESFPLTVTSAQKNPTAFYLCASSISGGSYNEQFFGPGTRLTVL.

There are a few counts of this clone. The V call is TRBV19, the J call TRBJ2-2, with TRBD1 matching over 7 bases. Germline-derived CDR1 and CDR2 are LNHDA and SQIVND (reference sequence). The V segment lost 6 bases and the J segment 7 bases; nucleotides outside the gene matches: 11. This CDR3 has 15 residues. The CDR3 sequence: CASRVLQGVIGELFF. The CDR3 nucleotides read TGTGCCAGTAGGGTACTGCAGGGGGTAATCGGGGAGCTGTTTTTT.

This clone was picked up one time. V and J are TRBV19 and TRBJ1-3; D remains unclear. The CDR3 has 14 residues. The germline V gene encodes CDR1 LNHDA and CDR2 SQIVND (reference sequence). The germline V and J ends were trimmed by 3 bases and 2 bases, with 8 bases remaining between them. In nucleotides, the CDR3 is TGTGCCAGTAGTATCGAGGATGCTGGAAACACCATATATTTT. Its translation is CASSIEDAGNTIYF.

This clone came up once. This chain uses TRBV6-1 with TRBJ1-5; 7 positions match TRBD1. The V and J ends lost 2 bases and 4 bases, in that order; junction bases with no gene match: 8. Per germline, CDR1 MNHNS and CDR2 SASEGT. CDR3 length: 16 residues. The CDR3 nucleotides read TGTGCCAGCAGTGAACCGGGACAGCCTCTGAATCAGCCCCAGCATTTT. It translates to CASSEPGQPLNQPQHF.

The V call is TRBV6-1, the J call TRBJ2-3; TRBD1 agrees at 7 bases. CDR1 and CDR2 from the germline V gene are MNHNS and SASEGT. The CDR3 runs 16 residues. Germline trimming cut 0 bases from V and 5 bases from J; bases unmatched to any gene: 8. In DNA, the CDR3 is TGTGCCAGCAGTGAAGCGGCAAAGGGGGCAAGAGATACGCAGTATTTT. It yields the protein CASSEAAKGARDTQYF.

This chain joins TRBV7-9 and TRBJ1-1; D not certain. Germline loops: CDR1 SEHNR, CDR2 FQNEAQ (reference sequence). The CDR3 runs to 12 residues. Trimming pared 3 bases from V and 3 bases from J, leaving 5 bases between. The CDR3 protein is CASSFGDTEAFF. The CDR3 nucleotides read TGTGCCAGCAGCTTCGGGGACACTGAAGCTTTCTTT.

The chain links TRBV28 to TRBJ1-1; TRBD1 aligns across 8 bases. The CDR3 extends over 15 amino acids. Per germline, CDR1 MDHEN and CDR2 SYDVKM. V trimming: 6 bases; J trimming: 2 bases; junction bases outside the gene matches: 8. CDR3 in DNA: TGTGCCAGCAGCCTCGCAGGGGGCCCTAACACTGAAGCTTTCTTT. As protein: CASSLAGGPNTEAFF.

This sequence joins TRBV2 and TRBJ1-2; 7 nucleotides align to TRBD1. CDR3 length: 14 residues. The germline CDR1 and CDR2 sequences are SNHLY and FYNNEI. The J segment lost 6 bases and the V segment lost 6 bases, leaving 10 bases of the junction unmatched. For the CDR3, the DNA is TGTGCCAGCAGCGAGACAGGGCGTCTAGATGGCTACACCTTC. The encoded protein is CASSETGRLDGYTF.

Points on this clone: The junction departs from germline at one end; a sequencing error may be responsible. This chain joins TRBV27 and TRBJ2-3; 12 bases are a match to TRBD2. The length of the CDR3 is 16 residues. In germline, CDR1 is MNHEY, CDR2 SMNVEV (reference sequence). CDR3 nucleotide sequence: TGTGCCAGCAGCCGCCCACTAGCGGGGGGCACGGATACGCAGTATTTT. This gives the protein CASSRPLAGGTDTQYF.

J is TRBJ2-3 and V is TRBV10-3; D possibly corresponds to TRBD2 (5 bases). This CDR3 contains 13 residues. CDR1 ENHRY and CDR2 SYGVKD come from the germline V gene. The germline V and J ends were trimmed by 4 bases and 2 bases, with 7 bases remaining between them. CDR3 DNA sequence: TGTGCCATCAGTGGACGGGACACAGATACGCAGTATTTT. Translated: CAISGRDTDTQYF.

This chain links TRBV10-1 with TRBJ2-2; D perhaps matches TRBD1 (6 bases). The V end lost 5 bases, the J end lost 5 bases, and 9 bases lay between the germline ends. This CDR3 is 13 amino acids long. The germline V gene has CDR1 WNHNN and CDR2 SYGVQD (reference sequence). The CDR3 bases are TGCGCCAGCAGTTCACAGGGAACCGGGGAGCTGTTTTTT. Its protein product is CASSSQGTGELFF.

V usage is TRBV24-1 and J usage is TRBJ2-1; 12 bases fit TRBD2. Germline V gene lookup returns CDR1 KGHDR and CDR2 SFDVKD. V was pared by 5 bases and J by 2 bases, with 6 bases of the junction left unmatched. The CDR3 has 17 amino acids. The chain's CDR3 is CATSVSSGGDAYNEQFF. In DNA form, the CDR3 reads TGTGCCACCAGTGTCTCTAGCGGGGGGGATGCCTACAATGAGCAGTTCTTC.

DNA of the CDR3: TGTGCCAGCAGCTCCGGGACAGGGAGTTCACCCCTCCACTTT. Amino acid sequence: CASSSGTGSSPLHF. The J gene is TRBJ1-6, the V gene TRBV5-8; 9 positions match TRBD1. The germline CDR1 and CDR2 sequences are SGHTS and YDEGEE. The CDR3 contains 14 residues. V lost 3 bases, J lost 9 bases, and 4 bases stayed unmatched.

J is TRBJ2-1 and V is TRBV7-3, with a tentative D call TRBD2 (6 bases). The CDR3 is made up of 13 amino acids. Germline V gene sequence: CDR1 SGHTA, CDR2 FQGTGA. V lost 6 bases and J lost 4, with 10 bases in between. The CDR3 region has the DNA TGTGCCAGCAGGTCGGCGGGGTACAATGAGCAGTTCTTC. This sequence encodes CASRSAGYNEQFF.

The V gene is TRBV29-1, the J gene TRBJ2-5, with TRBD1 matching over 9 bases. This CDR3 has 14 residues. Germline V lookup: CDR1 SQVTM, CDR2 ANQGSEA. V was clipped by 4 bases and J by 5 bases; unmatched bases: 8. The CDR3 DNA follows: TGCAGCGTTGTACTAGACAGGGGGTGGGAGACCCAGTACTTC. Translated, it gives CSVVLDRGWETQYF.

The chain employs TRBV27 and TRBJ1-1; 7 nucleotides line up with TRBD1. Germline CDR1 and CDR2: MNHEY and SMNVEV (reference sequence). CDR3 length: 14 amino acids. V shed 3 bases and J 6 bases; nucleotides not matched to a gene: 7. The CDR3 sequence is CASSFTEDRAEAFF. CDR3 sequence (DNA): TGTGCCAGCAGTTTTACAGAAGACAGGGCTGAAGCTTTCTTT.